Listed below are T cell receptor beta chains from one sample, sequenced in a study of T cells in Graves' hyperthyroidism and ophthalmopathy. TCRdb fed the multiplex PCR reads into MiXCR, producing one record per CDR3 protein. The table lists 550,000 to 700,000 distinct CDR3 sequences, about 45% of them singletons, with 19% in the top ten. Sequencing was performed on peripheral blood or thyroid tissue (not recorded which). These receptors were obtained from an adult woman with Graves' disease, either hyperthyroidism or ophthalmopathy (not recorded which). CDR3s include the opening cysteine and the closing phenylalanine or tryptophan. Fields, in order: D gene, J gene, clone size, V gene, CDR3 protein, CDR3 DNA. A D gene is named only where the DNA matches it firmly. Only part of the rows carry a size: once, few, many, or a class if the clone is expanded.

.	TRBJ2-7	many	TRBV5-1	CASSLVTGPYEQYF	TGCGCCAGCAGCTTGGTTACAGGACCCTACGAGCAGTACTTC
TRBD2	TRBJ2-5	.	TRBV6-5	CASTGGLAGGETQYF	TGTGCCAGCACCGGCGGCCTAGCGGGGGGGGAGACCCAGTACTTC
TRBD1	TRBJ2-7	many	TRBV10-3	CAINEGAVGTGTYEQYF	TGTGCCATCAACGAGGGGGCGGTCGGGACGGGGACCTACGAGCAGTACTTC
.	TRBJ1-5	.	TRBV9	CASGGSGGDSNQPQHF	TGTGCCAGCGGGGGGAGCGGCGGGGATAGCAATCAGCCCCAGCATTTT
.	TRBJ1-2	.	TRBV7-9	CASSVMPGYGYTF	TGTGCCAGCAGCGTGATGCCAGGGTATGGCTACACCTTC
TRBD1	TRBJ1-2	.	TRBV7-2	CASTENRGSGGYTF	TGTGCCAGCACCGAGAACAGGGGAAGCGGTGGCTACACCTTC
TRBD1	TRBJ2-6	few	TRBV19	CASSRTGWANVLTF	TGTGCCAGTAGCCGGACAGGGTGGGCCAACGTCCTGACTTTC
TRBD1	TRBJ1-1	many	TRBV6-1	CASSPSTARGLTEAFF	TGTGCCAGCAGCCCTTCCACAGCCAGGGGGCTTACTGAAGCTTTCTTT
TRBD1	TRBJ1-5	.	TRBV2	CASSKTGGLSNQPQHF	TGTGCCAGCAGTAAGACAGGGGGGCTTAGCAATCAGCCCCAGCATTTT
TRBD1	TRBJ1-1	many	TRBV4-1	CASSQDGRGHTEAFF	TGCGCCAGCAGCCAAGATGGTAGGGGGCACACTGAAGCTTTCTTT
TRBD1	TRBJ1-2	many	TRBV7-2	CASSLGGTGNGYTF	TGTGCCAGCAGCTTAGGTGGGACAGGGAATGGCTACACCTTC
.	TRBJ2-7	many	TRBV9	CASSPDAGAVKEQYF	TGTGCCAGCAGCCCCGACGCGGGGGCGGTAAAAGAGCAGTACTTC
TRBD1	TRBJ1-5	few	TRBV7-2	CASSVRQGGGNQPQHF	TGTGCCAGCAGCGTACGACAGGGGGGTGGCAATCAGCCCCAGCATTTT
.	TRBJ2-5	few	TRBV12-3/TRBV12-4	CASRGPDETQYF	TGTGCCAGCAGGGGGCCCGATGAGACCCAGTACTTC
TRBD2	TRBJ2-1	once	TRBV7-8	CASSLVASGNVYNEQFF	TGTGCCAGCAGCTTAGTGGCTAGCGGGAATGTCTACAATGAGCAGTTCTTC
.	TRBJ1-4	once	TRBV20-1	CSARAEKLFF	TGCAGTGCTAGGGCAGAAAAACTGTTTTTT
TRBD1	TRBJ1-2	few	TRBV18	CASSPGTGEYYGYTF	TGTGCCAGCTCACCCGGGACAGGGGAGTACTATGGCTACACCTTC
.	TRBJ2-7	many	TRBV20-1	CSARDPDSPLYEQYF	TGCAGTGCTAGAGATCCGGATAGTCCCCTCTACGAGCAGTACTTC
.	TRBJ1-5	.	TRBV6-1	CASNSMVNQPQHF	TGTGCCAGCAACTCGATGGTCAATCAGCCCCAGCATTTT
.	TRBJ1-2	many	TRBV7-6	CASSPGGWRTDYGYTF	TGTGCCAGCAGCCCGGGAGGTTGGAGGACAGACTATGGCTACACCTTC
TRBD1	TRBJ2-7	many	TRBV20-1	CSARVRDRDTYEQYF	TGCAGTGCTAGAGTTCGGGACAGGGATACCTACGAGCAGTACTTC
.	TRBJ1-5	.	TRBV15	CAPPYRASNQPQHF	TGTGCCCCCCCCTACAGGGCTAGCAATCAGCCCCAGCATTTT
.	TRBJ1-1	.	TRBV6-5	CASSPVPRGTEAFF	TGTGCCAGCAGCCCGGTACCCAGGGGAACTGAAGCTTTCTTT
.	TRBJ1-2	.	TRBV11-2	CASSSLRAPGGGYTF	TGTGCCAGCAGCTCCCTCAGGGCCCCGGGCGGCGGCTACACCTTC
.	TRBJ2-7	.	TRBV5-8	CASNWGRNYEQYF	TGTGCCAGCAACTGGGGCAGGAACTACGAGCAGTACTTC
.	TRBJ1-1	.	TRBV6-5	CASSGRWGNTEAFF	TGTGCCAGCAGCGGTAGGTGGGGGAACACTGAAGCTTTCTTT
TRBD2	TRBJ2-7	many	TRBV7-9	CASSSTSGIRYEQYF	TGTGCCAGCAGCTCGACTAGCGGGATCAGGTACGAGCAGTACTTC
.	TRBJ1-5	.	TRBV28	CASSFGEKYSNQPQHF	TGTGCCAGCAGTTTCGGCGAGAAATATAGCAATCAGCCCCAGCATTTT
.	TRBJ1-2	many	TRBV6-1	CASSPLGRGRDYGYTF	TGTGCCAGCAGCCCCCTGGGTAGGGGACGGGACTATGGCTACACCTTC
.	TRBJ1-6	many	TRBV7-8	CASRRVVDSPLHF	TGTGCCAGCAGGAGGGTGGTGGATTCACCCCTCCACTTT
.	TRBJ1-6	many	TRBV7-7	CADTAGSTRYSPLHF	TGTGCCGACACTGCCGGCAGTACTCGATATTCACCCCTCCACTTT
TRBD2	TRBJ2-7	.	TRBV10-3	CAIMTSTSYEQYF	TGTGCCATCATGACTAGCACCTCCTACGAGCAGTACTTC
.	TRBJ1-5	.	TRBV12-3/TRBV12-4	CASGGDGDQPQHF	TGTGCCAGCGGGGGTGACGGGGATCAGCCCCAGCATTTT
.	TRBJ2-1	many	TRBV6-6	CASSPPGGAEQFF	TGTGCCAGCAGTCCACCCGGTGGGGCTGAGCAGTTCTTC
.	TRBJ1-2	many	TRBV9	CASSVGQRGYTF	TGTGCCAGCAGCGTAGGACAGCGTGGCTACACCTTC
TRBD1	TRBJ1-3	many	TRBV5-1	CASSIDRDNTIYF	TGCGCCAGCAGCATCGACAGGGACAACACCATATATTTT
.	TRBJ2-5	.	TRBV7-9	CASSQRSNQPQYF	TGTGCCAGCAGCCAACGTAGCAATCAGCCCCAGTACTTC
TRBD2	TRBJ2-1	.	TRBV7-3	CASSPRLAGYNEQFF	TGTGCCAGCAGCCCCCGACTAGCGGGGTACAATGAGCAGTTCTTC
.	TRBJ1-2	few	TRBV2	CASSEVAYSNYGYTF	TGTGCCAGCAGTGAGGTGGCTTATTCTAACTATGGCTACACCTTC
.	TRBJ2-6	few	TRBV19	CAGSRGYSRANVLTF	TGTGCCGGTAGTAGGGGGTACTCCCGGGCCAACGTCCTGACTTTC
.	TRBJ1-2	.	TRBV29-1	CSVIMANYGYTF	TGCAGCGTGATTATGGCGAACTATGGCTACACCTTC
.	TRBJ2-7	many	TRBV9	CASSVGANGYEQYF	TGTGCCAGCAGCGTAGGGGCTAACGGCTACGAGCAGTACTTC
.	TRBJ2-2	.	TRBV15	CATSRGTGSGEPLF	TGTGCCACCAGCAGAGGTACAGGGTCCGGGGAGCCGCTTTTT
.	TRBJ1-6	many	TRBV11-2	CASSLVPGRSPLHF	TGTGCCAGCAGCTTAGTCCCGGGGCGATCACCCCTCCACTTT
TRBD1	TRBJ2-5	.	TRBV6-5	CASRDRDQPQYF	TGTGCCAGCAGGGACAGGGATCAGCCCCAGTACTTC
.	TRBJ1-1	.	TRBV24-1	CATSDWQSTEAFF	TGTGCCACCAGTGATTGGCAGAGCACTGAAGCTTTCTTT
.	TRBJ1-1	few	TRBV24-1	CATSDLLGTEAFF	TGTGCCACCAGTGATCTTCTCGGGACTGAAGCTTTCTTT
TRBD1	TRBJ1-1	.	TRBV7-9	CASTRLTGVNTEAFF	TGTGCCAGCACCAGACTGACAGGGGTGAACACTGAAGCTTTCTTT
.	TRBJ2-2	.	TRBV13	CASGAGLTGELFF	TGTGCCAGCGGGGCGGGACTCACCGGGGAGCTGTTTTTT
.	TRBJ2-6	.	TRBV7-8	CASSTRTTYSGANVLTF	TGTGCCAGCAGCACCCGGACTACCTACTCTGGGGCCAACGTCCTGACTTTC
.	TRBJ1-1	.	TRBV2	CASRTEGSTEAFF	TGTGCCAGCCGGACCGAGGGGAGCACTGAAGCTTTCTTT
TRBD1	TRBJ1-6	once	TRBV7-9	CASNETGPNSPLHF	TGTGCCAGCAACGAGACAGGGCCGAATTCACCCCTCCACTTT
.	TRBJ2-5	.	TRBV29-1	CSVGQAQETQYF	TGCAGCGTTGGACAGGCCCAAGAGACCCAGTACTTC